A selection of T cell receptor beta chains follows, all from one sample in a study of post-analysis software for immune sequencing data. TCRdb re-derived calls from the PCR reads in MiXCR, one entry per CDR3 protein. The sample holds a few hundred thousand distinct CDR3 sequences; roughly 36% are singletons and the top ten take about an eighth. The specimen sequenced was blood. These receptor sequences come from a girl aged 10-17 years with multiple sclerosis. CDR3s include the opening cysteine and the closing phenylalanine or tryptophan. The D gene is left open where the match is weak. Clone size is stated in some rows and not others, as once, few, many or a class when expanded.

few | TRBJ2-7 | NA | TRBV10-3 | CAIGGSYEQYF | TGTGCCATCGGGGGTTCCTACGAGCAGTACTTC
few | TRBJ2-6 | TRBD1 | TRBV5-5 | CASSLWGQKANVLTF | TGTGCCAGCAGCTTGTGGGGACAGAAGGCCAACGTCCTGACTTTC
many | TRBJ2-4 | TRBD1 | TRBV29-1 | CSVVDRGRGDIQYF | TGCAGCGTCGTGGACAGGGGAAGAGGGGACATTCAGTACTTC
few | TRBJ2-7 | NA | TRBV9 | CASNVDDGPYEQYF | TGTGCCAGCAACGTAGACGACGGACCCTACGAGCAGTACTTC
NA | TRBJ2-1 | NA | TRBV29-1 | CSVGVAGSSDNEQFF | TGCAGCGTTGGGGTAGCAGGGTCTAGCGACAATGAGCAGTTCTTC
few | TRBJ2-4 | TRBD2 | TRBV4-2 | CASSQWTSGGGNIQYF | TGTGCCAGCAGCCAATGGACTAGCGGGGGAGGAAACATTCAGTACTTC
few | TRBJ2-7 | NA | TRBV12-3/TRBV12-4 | CASSPRLASYEQYF | TGTGCCAGCAGTCCCCGGCTGGCTAGCTACGAGCAGTACTTC
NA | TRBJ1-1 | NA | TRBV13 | CASSFSSGGNTEAFF | TGTGCCAGCAGCTTTTCGTCGGGAGGGAACACTGAAGCTTTCTTT
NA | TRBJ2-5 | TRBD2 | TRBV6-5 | CASSYGLAGDQETQYF | TGCGCCAGCAGTTACGGGCTAGCGGGGGACCAAGAGACCCAGTACTTC
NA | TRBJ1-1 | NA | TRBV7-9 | CASSLAETEAFF | TGTGCCAGCAGCTTAGCAGAGACTGAAGCTTTCTTT
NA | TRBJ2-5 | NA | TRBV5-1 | CASSLVGQLETQYF | TGCGCCAGCAGCTTGGTGGGACAATTGGAGACCCAGTACTTC
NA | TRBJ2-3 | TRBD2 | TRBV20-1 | CSASLPAGGPDTQYF | TGCAGTGCTAGTCTACCGGCGGGGGGGCCAGATACGCAGTATTTT
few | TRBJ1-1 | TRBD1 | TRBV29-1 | CSVAVTGGKEAFF | TGCAGCGTCGCTGTGACAGGGGGCAAGGAAGCTTTCTTT
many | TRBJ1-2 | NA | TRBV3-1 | CASSRGGKSFNYGYTF | TGTGCCAGCAGCCGGGGGGGCAAGTCTTTTAACTATGGCTACACCTTC
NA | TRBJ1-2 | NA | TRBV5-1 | CASGREVAGYTF | TGCGCCAGCGGACGAGAGGTTGCTGGCTACACCTTC
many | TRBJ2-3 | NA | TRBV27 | CASSLNPTDTQYF | TGCGCCAGCAGCTTGAACCCCACAGATACGCAGTATTTT
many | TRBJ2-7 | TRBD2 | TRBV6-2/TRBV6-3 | CASRKAGSSYEQYF | TGTGCCAGCAGAAAAGCGGGGAGCTCCTACGAGCAGTACTTC
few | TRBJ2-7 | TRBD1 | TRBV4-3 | CASSQEPGQGAFEQYF | TGCGCCAGCAGCCAGGAACCGGGACAGGGGGCCTTCGAGCAGTACTTC
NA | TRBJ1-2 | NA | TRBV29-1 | CSVPRGGGYTF | TGCAGCGTTCCGCGGGGAGGTGGCTACACCTTC
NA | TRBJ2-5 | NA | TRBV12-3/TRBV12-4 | CASSFRNSGQETQYF | TGTGCCAGCAGTTTCCGGAATAGCGGACAAGAGACCCAGTACTTC
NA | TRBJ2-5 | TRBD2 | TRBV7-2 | CASSSERGVVGETQYF | TGTGCCAGCAGTTCCGAGCGGGGGGTGGTCGGAGAGACCCAGTACTTC
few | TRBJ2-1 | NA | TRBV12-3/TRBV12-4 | CASRQDTYNEQFF | TGTGCCAGCAGACAAGACACCTACAATGAGCAGTTCTTC
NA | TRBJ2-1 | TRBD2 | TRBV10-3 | CAIRTSGEEQFF | TGTGCCATCCGGACTAGCGGGGAGGAGCAGTTCTTC
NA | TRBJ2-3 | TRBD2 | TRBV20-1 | CSAIRSGGPEGTQYF | TGCAGTGCTATACGCAGCGGGGGGCCCGAAGGAACGCAGTATTTT
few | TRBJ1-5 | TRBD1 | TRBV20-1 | CSASLGTRQGGQPQHF | TGCAGTGCTAGTCTGGGTACGCGGCAGGGGGGTCAGCCCCAGCATTTT